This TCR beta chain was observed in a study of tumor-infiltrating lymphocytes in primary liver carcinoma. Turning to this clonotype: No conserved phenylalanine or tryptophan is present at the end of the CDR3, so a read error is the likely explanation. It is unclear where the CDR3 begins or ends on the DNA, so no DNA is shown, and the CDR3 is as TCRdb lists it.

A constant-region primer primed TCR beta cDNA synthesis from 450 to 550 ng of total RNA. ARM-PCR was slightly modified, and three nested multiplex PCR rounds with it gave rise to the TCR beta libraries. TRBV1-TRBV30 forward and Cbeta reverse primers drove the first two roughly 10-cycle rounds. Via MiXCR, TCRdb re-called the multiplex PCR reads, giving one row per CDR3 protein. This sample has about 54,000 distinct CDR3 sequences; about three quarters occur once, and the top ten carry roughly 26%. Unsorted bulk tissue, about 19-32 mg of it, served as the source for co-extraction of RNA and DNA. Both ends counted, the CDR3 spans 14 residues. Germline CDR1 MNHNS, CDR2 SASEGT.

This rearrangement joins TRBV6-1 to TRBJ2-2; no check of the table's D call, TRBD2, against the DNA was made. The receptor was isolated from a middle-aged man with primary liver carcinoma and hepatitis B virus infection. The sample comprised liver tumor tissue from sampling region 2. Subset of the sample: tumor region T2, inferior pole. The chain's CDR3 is CASKRYHNTGELFL.